This TCR beta chain was recorded in a study of T cell changes during pregnancy in multiple sclerosis (dated by TCRdb to the late 2010s). Regarding the research as a whole: The study looked at changes in the T cell repertoire across pregnancy in women with multiple sclerosis.

Of note for this clone: There is no known antigen for this receptor. Qualities for individual bases were not recorded, and no much larger clone is one base off.

From cysteine to phenylalanine, the CDR3 is 15 amino acids long. The read is trimmed to its CDR3 DNA, 45 bases read in frame from base 1. Sequences SGDLS (CDR1) and YYNGEE (CDR2) are obtained from the germline V gene. V and J lose 4 bases and 4 bases, and a span of 17 bases separates them. To prepare the library, the immunoSEQ multiplex PCR assay was applied. TCRdb carries this immuneACCESS record with in-frame sequences only. Its versions omit some clonotypes, under half of them owing to an unresolved V gene in the studies checked, with the rest unexplained. In this sample the table shows roughly 100,000 clones, about nine tenths of which occur a single time. Roughly 1.7% of the sample belongs to the ten largest clones.

Sequenced material: peripheral blood, taken after pregnancy. The TCR comes from a female donor with multiple sclerosis, enrolled in a pregnancy study. The chain is made from TRBV9 and TRBJ1-1; TRBD1 is possibly the D segment (6 matching bases). The CDR3 region: CASSPRDRFGTEAFF. The DNA sequence is TGTGCCAGCAGCCCCCGAGACAGGTTCGGCACTGAAGCTTTCTTT.